The source of this T cell receptor (beta chain) is a study of blood T cell repertoires in COVID-19. Study in general: Collection of acute and convalescent COVID-19 samples took place in the United States, Italy and Spain.

In the original workflow: Cell counts per sample came from amplifying reference gene primers. Here immunoSEQ multiplex PCR was the method, and the copy in TCRdb shows in-frame clones only, minus some. The V and J calls and the clone size are those of that table, but D and trimming were determined from the DNA. The data contain around 190,000 clones, about 86% of them singletons. Material: peripheral blood. The clonotype originates from a man in his 70s with active or convalescent COVID-19.

The CDR3 region is CSVSSGGSYNEQFF. CDR3 in DNA: TGCAGCGTCTCTTCAGGAGGATCCTACAATGAGCAGTTCTTC. The V and J genes are TRBV29-1 and TRBJ2-1, with D perhaps matching TRBD2 (5 bases). V lost 6 bases and J 1 base, leaving 13 bases between the germline ends. Germline CDR1 is SQVTM and CDR2 is ANQGSEA. This CDR3 region has 14 residues.